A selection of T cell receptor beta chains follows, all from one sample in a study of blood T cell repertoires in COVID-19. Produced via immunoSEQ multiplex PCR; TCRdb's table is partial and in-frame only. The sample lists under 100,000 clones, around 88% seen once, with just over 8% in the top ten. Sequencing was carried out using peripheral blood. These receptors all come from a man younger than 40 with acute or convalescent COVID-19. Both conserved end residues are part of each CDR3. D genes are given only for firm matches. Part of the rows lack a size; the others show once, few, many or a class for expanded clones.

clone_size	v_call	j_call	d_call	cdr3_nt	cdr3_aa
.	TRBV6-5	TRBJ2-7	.	TGTGCCAGCAGGGACAGTCGCGAGCAGTACTTC	CASRDSREQYF
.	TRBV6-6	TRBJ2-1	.	TGTGCCAGCAGTAAATCTACTAGCTTAAACAATGAGCAGTTCTTC	CASSKSTSLNNEQFF
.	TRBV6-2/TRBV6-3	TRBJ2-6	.	TGTGCCAGCAGCAACGGGGGCTCTGGGGCCAACGTCCTGACTTTC	CASSNGGSGANVLTF
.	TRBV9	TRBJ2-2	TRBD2	TGTGCCAGCAGCGCTACGCTCTGGGGGGGGAACACCGGGGAGCTGTTTTTT	CASSATLWGGNTGELFF
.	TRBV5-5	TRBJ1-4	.	TGTGCCAGCAGCTTGGGGGCAGCAGGGAACTACGAAAAACTGTTTTTT	CASSLGAAGNYEKLFF
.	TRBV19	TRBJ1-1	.	TGTGCCAGCCAGAGCTTGGGAGGAAACACTGAAGCTTTCTTT	CASQSLGGNTEAFF
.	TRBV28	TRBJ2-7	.	TGTGCCAGCACCGTTTTGGGGAGGAACCACGAGCAGTACTTC	CASTVLGRNHEQYF
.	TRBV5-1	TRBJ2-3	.	TGCGCCAGCAGCCTAGGACAGTACGGAACAGATACGCAGTATTTT	CASSLGQYGTDTQYF
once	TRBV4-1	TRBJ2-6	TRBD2	TGCGCCAGCAGCCAAGGTCAGGGACTAGCGGGAGGGGGTGGGGCCAACGTCCTGACTTTC	CASSQGQGLAGGGGANVLTF
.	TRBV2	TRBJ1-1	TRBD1	TGTGCCAGCAGGACCCCTTTACAGGGGACGAACACTGAAGCTTTCTTT	CASRTPLQGTNTEAFF
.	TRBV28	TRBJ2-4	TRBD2	TGTGCCAGCAGCCAAGAAGCGGGGGGGGCAAGGATTCAGTACTTC	CASSQEAGGARIQYF
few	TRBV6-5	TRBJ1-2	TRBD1	TGTGCCAGCAGGGACGGGACAGCTATCTATGGCTACACCTTC	CASRDGTAIYGYTF
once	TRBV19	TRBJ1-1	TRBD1	TGTGCCAGTAGTACGGACAGGCCTAACACTGAAGCTTTCTTT	CASSTDRPNTEAFF
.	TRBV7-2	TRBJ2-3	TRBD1	TGTGCCAGCAGCTCCCCGACAGGGGGCGATACGCAGTATTTT	CASSSPTGGDTQYF
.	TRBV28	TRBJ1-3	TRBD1	TGTGCCAGCAGTCTCGACAGGAGGGGGCACATCATATATTTT	CASSLDRRGHIIYF
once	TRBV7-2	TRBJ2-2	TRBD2	TGTGCCAGCAGTTTCCAGCCGACTAGCGGGTACACCGGGGAGCTGTTTTTT	CASSFQPTSGYTGELFF
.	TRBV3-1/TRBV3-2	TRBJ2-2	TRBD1	TGTGCCAGCAGCCAACCAACAGGGGGCAAGACCGGGGAGCTGTTTTTT	CASSQPTGGKTGELFF
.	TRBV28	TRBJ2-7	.	TGTGCCAGCAGTTTTCTTAAGGGAGCCGGTAACGAGCAGTACTTC	CASSFLKGAGNEQYF
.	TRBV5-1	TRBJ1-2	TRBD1	TGCGCCAGCAGCTTGACAGGGGGCAACTATGGCTACACCTTC	CASSLTGGNYGYTF
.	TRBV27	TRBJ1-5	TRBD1	TGTGCCAGCAGTTCCTACCGCGGACAGGCAAATCAGCCCCAGCATTTT	CASSSYRGQANQPQHF
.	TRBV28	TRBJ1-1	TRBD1	TGTGCCAGCAGTTTTAGGACAGGGGGCGTTTTCACTGAAGCTTTCTTT	CASSFRTGGVFTEAFF
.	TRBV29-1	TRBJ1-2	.	TGCAGCGTTCGTTTCGGGATTAACTATGGCTACACCTTC	CSVRFGINYGYTF
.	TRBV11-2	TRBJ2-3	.	TGTGCCAGCAGCCCCCTCGGGGATACGCAGTATTTT	CASSPLGDTQYF
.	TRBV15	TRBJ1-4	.	TGTGCCACCAGCAGGGGAAACAGGGAAAAACTGTTTTTT	CATSRGNREKLFF
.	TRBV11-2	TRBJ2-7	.	TGTGCCAGCAGCTTTGGGGCCTTGGACGAGCAGTACTTC	CASSFGALDEQYF
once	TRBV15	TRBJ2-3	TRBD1	TGTGCCACCAGCAGAGATGAAGGGACAGGGTGGACAGATACGCAGTATTTT	CATSRDEGTGWTDTQYF
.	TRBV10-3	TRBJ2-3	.	TGTGCCACTTCGTCCACAGATACGCAGTATTTT	CATSSTDTQYF
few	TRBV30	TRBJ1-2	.	TGTGCCTGGAGTGTCGACAGCAACTATGGCTACACCTTC	CAWSVDSNYGYTF
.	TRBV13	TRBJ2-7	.	TGTGCCAGCAGTCCAACCGGGACTGGAACTTACGAGCAGTACTTC	CASSPTGTGTYEQYF
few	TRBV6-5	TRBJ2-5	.	TGTGCCAGCACGAGGACAGTAGGCCAAGAGACCCAGTACTTC	CASTRTVGQETQYF
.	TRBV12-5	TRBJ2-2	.	TGTGCTAGTGGCCCGGACATAACCACCGGGGAGCTGTTTTTT	CASGPDITTGELFF
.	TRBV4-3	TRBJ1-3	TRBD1	TGCGCCAGCAGCCGGGACAGGGGAGGCTTTAGCTCTGGAAACACCATATATTTT	CASSRDRGGFSSGNTIYF
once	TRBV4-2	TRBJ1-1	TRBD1	TGTGCCAGCAGCCTACGACAGGGGGCAATGAACACTGAAGCTTTCTTT	CASSLRQGAMNTEAFF
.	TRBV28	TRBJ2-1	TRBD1	TGTGCCAGCAGAACAACCGGACAGGGGGCCGATGAGCAGTTCTTC	CASRTTGQGADEQFF
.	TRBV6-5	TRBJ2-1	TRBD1	TGTGCCAGTTTACCGGGGACAGGGGACTACAATGAGCAGTTCTTC	CASLPGTGDYNEQFF
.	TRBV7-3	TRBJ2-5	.	TGTGCCAGCAGCCCAAGACCCGGGGCAGGGGAAGAGACCCAGTACTTC	CASSPRPGAGEETQYF
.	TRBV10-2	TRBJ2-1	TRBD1	TGCGCCAGCAGCACAGGGGACCATAGCTCCTACAATGAGCAGTTCTTC	CASSTGDHSSYNEQFF
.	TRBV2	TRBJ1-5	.	TGTGCCAGCAGATCTGGGGGGGGGTTGAGGCAGCCCCAGCATTTT	CASRSGGGLRQPQHF
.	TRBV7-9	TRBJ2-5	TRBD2	TGTGCCAGCAGCTGGAGCGGGTTAAGCGGGAGTGAGACCCAGTACTTC	CASSWSGLSGSETQYF
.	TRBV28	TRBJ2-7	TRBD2	TGTGCCAGCAGTTTACGAACCTGGGCGGGAGCCGGGGAAGAGCAGTACTTC	CASSLRTWAGAGEEQYF
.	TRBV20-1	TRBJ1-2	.	TGCAGTGCCAGTTTAGGGGCCGCTAACTATGGCTACACCTTC	CSASLGAANYGYTF
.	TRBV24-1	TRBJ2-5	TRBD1	TGTGCCACCAGTACGCAGACAGGGGCTGTTGAGACCCAGTACTTC	CATSTQTGAVETQYF
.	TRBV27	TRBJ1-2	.	TGTGCCAGCAGTTTCCGGGGGGGCTATGGCTACACCTTC	CASSFRGGYGYTF
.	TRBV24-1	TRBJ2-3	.	TGTGCCACCAGTGATTTGCGAGAGGGCGGAAGCACAGATACGCAGTATTTT	CATSDLREGGSTDTQYF
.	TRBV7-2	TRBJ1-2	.	TGTGCCAGCAGCTTAATGGGTGGAGGGATGGGCTATGGCTACACCTTC	CASSLMGGGMGYGYTF
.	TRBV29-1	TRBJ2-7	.	TGCAGCGTTATACAGGGATACGAGCAGTACTTC	CSVIQGYEQYF
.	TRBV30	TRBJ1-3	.	TGTGCCTTTGACAGGACAGGAAACACCATATATTTT	CAFDRTGNTIYF
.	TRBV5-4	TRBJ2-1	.	TGTGCCAGCAGCTTGCCTAGTCTATACAATGAGCAGTTCTTC	CASSLPSLYNEQFF
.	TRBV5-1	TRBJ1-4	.	TGCGCCAGCAGCCCGGGACACCGTCCGGAGGAAAAACTGTTTTTT	CASSPGHRPEEKLFF
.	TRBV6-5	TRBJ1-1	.	TGTGCCAGCAGCGGCAAGACTTATGTTGGGGCTTTCTTT	CASSGKTYVGAFF
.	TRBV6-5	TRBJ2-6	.	TGTGCCACCGAAGCTTACTCTGGGGCCAACGTCCTGACTTTC	CATEAYSGANVLTF
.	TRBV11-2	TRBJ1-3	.	TGTGCCAGTCAGCGTCAAAACACCATATATTTT	CASQRQNTIYF
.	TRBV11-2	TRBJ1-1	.	TGTGCCAGCAGCTTATTGACAGTCATGAACACTGAAGCTTTCTTT	CASSLLTVMNTEAFF
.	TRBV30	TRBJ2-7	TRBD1	TGTGCCTGGGCCCGACAGGGTTTGCGCGAGCAGTACTTC	CAWARQGLREQYF